The 22 T cell receptor beta chains presented below share a single source sample, sequenced in a study of shared clonotypes between healthy human individuals. Terminally differentiated effector memory CD45RA+ cells were excluded by CCR7 positive selection of CD45RO-negative cells. Assay: immunoSEQ multiplex PCR; the TCRdb copy retains only in-frame clones and omits some. The repertoire holds more than 2 million clones, with just under 95% as singletons. The sequenced sample consisted of naive CD8+ T cells from PBMCs. Receptor source: a man aged 18 to 29 in good health. Some clones in this sample may be carry-over from other donors' samples.

The chain links TRBV19 to TRBJ2-1, with TRBD2 identical over 10 bases. The length of the CDR3 is 17 residues. V shed 0 bases, J shed 10 bases, and the junction held 12 bases outside the gene matches. CDR1 and CDR2 from the germline V gene are LNHDA and SQIVND (reference sequence). DNA of the CDR3: TGTGCCAGTAGTATAGATGGGTCGCCTAGCGGGAGAGGAGAGCAGTTCTTC. Translated, it gives CASSIDGSPSGRGEQFF.

In its sample, this clone was seen once. The CDR3 region is CASSTPLAGGRREQYF. CDR3 bases: TGTGCCAGTAGTACCCCGTTAGCGGGAGGGCGCCGCGAGCAGTACTTC. The chain joins TRBV19 to TRBJ2-7, with 11 bases fitting TRBD2. This CDR3 region has 16 residues. V dropped 4 bases and J dropped 6; count of bases not matched to a gene: 11. The germline gives CDR1 LNHDA, CDR2 SQIVND (reference sequence). The full variable domain, rest sourced from reference TRBV19 and TRBJ2-7, is DGGITQSPKYLFRKEGQNVTLSCEQNLNHDAMYWYRQDPGQGLRLIYYSQIVNDFQKGDIAEGYSVSREKKESFPLTVTSAQKNPTAFYLCASSTPLAGGRREQYFGPGTRLTVT.

The chain has TRBV19 and TRBJ2-7, with D unclear. Germline V gives CDR1 LNHDA, CDR2 SQIVND (reference sequence). This CDR3 is 13 amino acids long. V was shortened by 5 bases and J by 12 bases, with 20 bases between the two germline ends. DNA for the CDR3: TGTGCCAGTAGTCCCGGACCCCTCGAGGATCGGTACTTC. Translated: CASSPGPLEDRYF.

This chain links TRBV6-1 with TRBJ2-7; 10 nucleotides align to TRBD1. J was trimmed by 1 base and V by 8 bases; bases with no gene match: 5. The CDR3 consists of 14 residues. Germline lookup yields CDR1 MNHNS and CDR2 SASEGT. CDR3 region: CASVRDRGSYEQYF. In DNA form, the CDR3 reads TGTGCCAGCGTCCGGGACAGGGGATCCTACGAGCAGTACTTC.

The J gene is TRBJ2-2, the V gene TRBV27; D is perhaps TRBD2 (6 bases). CDR3 length: 16 residues. V was shortened by 1 base and J by 1 base, with 10 bases between the two germline ends. CDR1 MNHEY and CDR2 SMNVEV come from the germline V gene (reference sequence). In DNA, the CDR3 is TGTGCCAGCAGTTTATACGGCGGGGAGAACACCGGGGAGCTGTTTTTT. Protein: CASSLYGGENTGELFF.

The J gene is TRBJ1-2, the V gene TRBV5-1; D ambiguous. Deletions cut 0 bases from V and 2 bases from J, with 14 bases between. The CDR3 has 16 residues. In germline, CDR1 is SGHRS, CDR2 YFSETQ. This CDR3 reads CASSLGGLTDNYGYTF. In DNA, the CDR3 is TGCGCCAGCAGCTTGGGGGGATTGACTGACAACTATGGCTACACCTTC.

The chain is built from TRBV5-1 and TRBJ1-2, with no clear D. Between the trimmed V and J ends, which lost 1 base and 1 base, there was a span of 11 bases. CDR1 and CDR2 (germline): SGHRS, YFSETQ. The CDR3 is 15 amino acids. CDR3 nucleotide sequence: TGCGCCAGCAGCTTGATCTTGTCAATTAACTATGGCTACACCTTC. Amino acid sequence: CASSLILSINYGYTF.

This clone showed up just a few times. J is TRBJ1-1 and V is TRBV4-1, with a tentative D call TRBD1 (5 bases). There are 17 residues in the CDR3. The germline V and J ends were trimmed by 2 bases and 1 base, with 17 bases remaining between them. Germline CDR1 reads MGHRA; CDR2 reads YSYEKL. CDR3 bases: TGCGCCAGCAGCCAAAATGCGGGCCTGGGACCGAACACTGAAGCTTTCTTT. Translation gives CASSQNAGLGPNTEAFF.

The V gene is TRBV6-1, the J gene TRBJ2-6, with D possibly being TRBD1 or TRBD2 (7 bases each). Deletions cut 2 bases from V and 10 bases from J, with 15 bases between. CDR1 MNHNS and CDR2 SASEGT come from the germline V gene. The CDR3 has 15 amino acids. In nucleotides, the CDR3 is TGTGCCAGCAGTGAATTGACAGGGAGGGGAAACGTCCTGACTTTC. Protein product: CASSELTGRGNVLTF.

The V gene is TRBV13, the J gene TRBJ2-3, with D possibly called TRBD1 or TRBD2 (5 bases each). The germline gives CDR1 PRHDT, CDR2 FYEKMQ (reference sequence). The CDR3 runs to 14 residues. V lost 4 bases and J 0 bases, leaving 8 bases between the germline ends. The CDR3 loop reads CASSSRDSTDTQYF. The CDR3 DNA sequence: TGTGCCAGCAGCTCCCGGGACAGCACAGATACGCAGTATTTT.

The CDR3 spells CATSRDRELAGDYEQYF. In DNA, the CDR3 is TGTGCCACCAGCAGAGATAGAGAACTAGCGGGAGACTACGAGCAGTACTTC. The chain recombines TRBV15 with TRBJ2-7; 11 bases are shared with TRBD2. V shed 0 bases and J 3 bases; nucleotides not matched to a gene: 7. Per germline, CDR1 LNHNV and CDR2 YYDKDF (reference sequence). The CDR3 runs 17 residues. Variable domain in full (rest from reference TRBV15 and TRBJ2-7): DAMVIQNPRYQVTQFGKPVTLSCSQTLNHNVMYWYQQKSSQAPKLLFHYYDKDFNNEADTPDNFQSRRPNTSFCFLDIRSPGLGDTAMYLCATSRDRELAGDYEQYFGPGTRLTVT.

This sequence joins TRBV7-9 and TRBJ2-3; TRBD2 aligns across 7 bases. Trimming at V came to 3 bases and at J to 3 bases, leaving 9 bases not matched to a gene. This CDR3 is built from 16 residues. Looked up from germline, CDR1 is SEHNR and CDR2 is FQNEAQ (reference sequence). This chain's CDR3 is CASSFGWEGLTDTQYF. As DNA, the CDR3 is TGTGCCAGCAGCTTTGGGTGGGAGGGCCTTACAGATACGCAGTATTTT.

Worth noting for this clone: This may stem from a read error, because a much larger clone lies one nucleotide away. In DNA form, the CDR3 reads TGTGCCAGCAGCCGACTAGCGGATAGCACAGATACGCAGTATTTT. This codes for CASSRLADSTDTQYF. The gene calls are TRBV27 and TRBJ2-3; 9 nucleotides match TRBD2. The CDR3 contains 15 residues. Germline trimming cut 6 bases from V and 0 bases from J; bases unmatched to any gene: 4. Germline V CDR1 and CDR2: MNHEY, SMNVEV (reference sequence).

This clone has only one observation. The chain uses TRBV5-1 and TRBJ2-3; D is unresolved. Trimming took off 0 bases at V and 4 bases at J, with 12 bases between the two ends. The germline CDR1 and CDR2 sequences are SGHRS and YFSETQ. The CDR3 length is 15 residues. CDR3 sequence: CASSLGVALADTQYF. The CDR3 DNA follows: TGCGCCAGCAGCTTGGGTGTCGCGCTGGCAGATACGCAGTATTTT.

The chain carries TRBV7-9 and TRBJ2-7, with TRBD2 matching over 7 bases. The CDR3 is 17 amino acids. Germline trimming cut 3 bases from V and 3 bases from J; bases unmatched to any gene: 14. Germline lookup yields CDR1 SEHNR and CDR2 FQNEAQ (reference sequence). CDR3 sequence reads: CASSFSMRLAEHYEQYF. Written as DNA, the CDR3 is TGTGCCAGCAGCTTCTCTATGCGGCTAGCGGAGCACTACGAGCAGTACTTC.

The genes are TRBV27 and TRBJ2-3; 8 nucleotides align to TRBD1. Germline CDR1 is MNHEY and CDR2 is SMNVEV (reference sequence). This CDR3 has 16 residues. Trimming removed 5 bases from V and 0 bases from J; junction bases left unmatched: 7. CDR3 in DNA: TGTGCCAGCAGTCCCAAGGACAGGGCCAGCACAGATACGCAGTATTTT. Residues: CASSPKDRASTDTQYF.

The CDR3 nucleotides are TGTGCCAGCAGCCCCGGGGCCGAAGTAGGCTATGGCTACACCTTC. It is translated as CASSPGAEVGYGYTF. The chain is built from TRBV11-2 and TRBJ1-2, with a possible D match to TRBD1 (5 bases). The V end was cut by 5 bases, the J end by 4 bases, with 17 bases between. Germline V gene lookup returns CDR1 SGHAT and CDR2 FQNNGV. CDR3 size: 15 residues.

The V call is TRBV5-4, the J call TRBJ2-7; 8 nucleotides line up with TRBD2. This CDR3 has 17 amino acids. Germline CDR1 is SGHNT and CDR2 is YYREEE (reference sequence). J gave up 2 bases and V 4 bases, and 14 bases lay outside the gene matches. The CDR3 reads CASSPSPGGTAPYEQYF. The CDR3 DNA is TGTGCCAGCAGCCCCTCGCCGGGGGGGACGGCCCCCTACGAGCAGTACTTC.

This chain joins TRBV5-8 and TRBJ1-4; D uncertain. The CDR3 contains 14 residues. Germline values: CDR1 SGHTS, CDR2 YDEGEE. Trimming took off 2 bases at V and 4 bases at J, with 9 bases between the two ends. CDR3 sequence reads: CASSFRGSNEKLFF. Written as DNA, the CDR3 is TGTGCCAGCAGCTTTCGCGGAAGTAATGAAAAACTGTTTTTT.

This clone occurred a few times. The chain couples TRBV7-8 to TRBJ1-5, with D hard to call. The V gene's germline CDR1 is SGHVS and CDR2 FQNEAQ. Trimming pared 5 bases from V and 7 bases from J, leaving 9 bases between. The CDR3 length is 12 residues. CDR3 coding DNA: TGTGCCAGCAGCCGGATGGGGCAGCCCCAGCATTTT. Translated: CASSRMGQPQHF.

For the CDR3, the DNA is TGTGCCAGCAGCTTAGTGGACTCTAAGGGCCAAGAGACCCAGTACTTC. As protein: CASSLVDSKGQETQYF. The chain carries TRBV7-9 and TRBJ2-5, with D perhaps TRBD2 (5 bases). The V and J ends lost 1 base and 1 base respectively, with 13 bases between them. From germline, CDR1 is SEHNR and CDR2 FQNEAQ (reference sequence). The CDR3 has 16 residues.

The chain combines TRBV7-2 with TRBJ2-3; unclear D gene. The V end was cut by 2 bases, the J end by 6 bases, with 9 bases between. Germline lookup yields CDR1 SGHTA and CDR2 FQGNSA. This CDR3 region has 13 residues. The CDR3 here is CASSLKGQDTQYF. The CDR3 DNA follows: TGTGCCAGCAGCTTAAAGGGTCAGGATACGCAGTATTTT.